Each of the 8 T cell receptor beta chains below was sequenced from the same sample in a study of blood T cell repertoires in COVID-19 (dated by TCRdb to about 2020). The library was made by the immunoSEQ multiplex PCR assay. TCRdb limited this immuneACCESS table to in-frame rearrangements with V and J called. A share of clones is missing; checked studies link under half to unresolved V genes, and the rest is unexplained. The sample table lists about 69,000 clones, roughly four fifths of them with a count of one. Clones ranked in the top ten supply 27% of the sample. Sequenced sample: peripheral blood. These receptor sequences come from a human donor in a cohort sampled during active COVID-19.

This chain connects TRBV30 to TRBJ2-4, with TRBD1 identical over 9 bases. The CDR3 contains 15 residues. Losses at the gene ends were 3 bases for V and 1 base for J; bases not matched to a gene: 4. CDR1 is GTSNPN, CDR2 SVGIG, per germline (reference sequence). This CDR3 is CAWRGQGTAKNIQYF. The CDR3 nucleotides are TGTGCCTGGAGGGGACAGGGAACGGCCAAAAACATTCAGTACTTC.

The DNA of the CDR3 is TGTGCCAGTACCCCGGCACCGGGACAGGGATTGCAGCCCCAGCATTTT. Translating gives CASTPAPGQGLQPQHF. The genes are TRBV19 and TRBJ1-5; 9 bases align to TRBD1. The trim removed 7 bases at V and 7 bases at J, leaving 14 bases unmatched. Germline loops: CDR1 LNHDA, CDR2 SQIVND (reference sequence). The CDR3 is 16 residues long. Using reference TRBV19 and TRBJ1-5 for the parts outside the CDR3, the full variable domain is DGGITQSPKYLFRKEGQNVTLSCEQNLNHDAMYWYRQDPGQGLRLIYYSQIVNDFQKGDIAEGYSVSREKKESFPLTVTSAQKNPTAFYLCASTPAPGQGLQPQHFGDGTRLSIL.

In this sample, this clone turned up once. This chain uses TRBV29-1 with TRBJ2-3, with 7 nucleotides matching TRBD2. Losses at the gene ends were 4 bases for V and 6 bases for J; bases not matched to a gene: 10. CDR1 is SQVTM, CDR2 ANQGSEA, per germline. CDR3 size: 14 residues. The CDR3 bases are TGCAGCGTTGCGGCAAGCGGGGCGACGGATACGCAGTATTTT. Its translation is CSVAASGATDTQYF.

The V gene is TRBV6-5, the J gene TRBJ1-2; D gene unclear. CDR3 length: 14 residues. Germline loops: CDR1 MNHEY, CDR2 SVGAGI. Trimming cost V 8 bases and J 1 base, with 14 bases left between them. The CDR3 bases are TGTGCCAGCGTATTGGCCGACATTAACTATGGCTACACCTTC. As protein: CASVLADINYGYTF.

The chain's CDR3 is CAWSVQGAGNQPQHF. The CDR3 DNA sequence: TGTGCCTGGAGTGTACAGGGGGCGGGGAATCAGCCCCAGCATTTT. The gene calls are TRBV30 and TRBJ1-5; the match to TRBD1 covers 9 bases. The CDR3 is 15 residues long. Germline trimming cut 0 bases from V and 4 bases from J; bases unmatched to any gene: 4. The V gene's germline CDR1 is GTSNPN and CDR2 SVGIG (reference sequence). Together with reference TRBV30 and TRBJ1-5, the CDR3 gives the full variable domain: SQTIHQWPATLVQPVGSPLSLECTVEGTSNPNLYWYRQAAGRGLQLLFYSVGIGQISSEVPQNLSASRPQDRQFILSSKKLLLSDSGFYLCAWSVQGAGNQPQHFGDGTRLSIL.

In nucleotides, the CDR3 is TGTGCCAGCAGCCAAGAGACGGGACACATTTCCACTGGAAACACCATATATTTT. Encoded protein: CASSQETGHISTGNTIYF. The gene calls are TRBV3-1 (or the pseudogene TRBV3-2) and TRBJ1-3, with D perhaps TRBD1 (6 bases). The CDR3 runs 18 residues. Germline loops: CDR1 LGHDT, CDR2 YNNKEL (reference sequence). The germline V and J ends were trimmed by 0 bases and 2 bases, with 17 bases remaining between them.

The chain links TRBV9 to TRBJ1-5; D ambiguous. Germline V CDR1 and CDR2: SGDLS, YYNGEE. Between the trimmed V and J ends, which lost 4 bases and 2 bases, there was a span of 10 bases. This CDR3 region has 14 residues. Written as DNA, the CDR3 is TGTGCCAGCAGCCCTGGAGCGGGCAATCAGCCCCAGCATTTT. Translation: CASSPGAGNQPQHF.

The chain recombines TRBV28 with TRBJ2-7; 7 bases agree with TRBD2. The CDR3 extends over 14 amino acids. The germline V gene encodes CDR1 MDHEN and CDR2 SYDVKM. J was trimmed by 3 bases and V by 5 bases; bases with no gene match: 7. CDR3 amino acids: CASSPNWGGYEQYF. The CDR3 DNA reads TGTGCCAGCAGTCCCAACTGGGGGGGCTACGAGCAGTACTTC.